The 29 T cell receptor beta chains reported below all come from one sample, sequenced in a study of cytomegalovirus exposure and HLA in healthy donors. The repertoire was sequenced with immunoSEQ multiplex PCR; TCRdb's copy has only in-frame clones and lacks some. The table shows roughly 50,000 clones, with approximately 89% occurring only once. The sequenced material came from PBMCs. The receptor source for this set is a woman aged 18-29 years in good health and CMV-seropositive.

In DNA form, the CDR3 reads TGTGCCACCAGCAGGGAGACCTGGACAGTCGGAAACACCATATATTTT. Translation: CATSRETWTVGNTIYF. The chain recombines TRBV15 with TRBJ1-3; a possible D gene is TRBD1 (6 bases). From germline, CDR1 is LNHNV and CDR2 YYDKDF (reference sequence). This CDR3 has 16 residues. V was cut by 3 bases and J by 4 bases, with 16 bases left in between.

This CDR3 is CASTPGQTNYGYTF. The CDR3 nucleotides are TGTGCCAGTACCCCGGGACAGACTAACTATGGCTACACCTTC. V and J are TRBV19 and TRBJ1-2, with TRBD1 identical over 7 bases. The CDR3 spans 14 residues. The junction had 5 bases not matched to a gene; V was cut back by 7 bases and J by 0 bases. Germline-derived CDR1 and CDR2 are LNHDA and SQIVND (reference sequence).

The chain combines TRBV6-4 with TRBJ1-1; 9 bases fit TRBD1. The V and J ends lost 6 bases and 1 base, in that order; junction bases with no gene match: 12. The CDR3 totals 17 residues. The germline CDR1 and CDR2 sequences are MRHNA and SNTAGT. The CDR3: CASRAQGTGSKNTEAFF. In DNA, the CDR3 is TGTGCCAGCAGAGCCCAAGGGACAGGGAGTAAGAACACTGAAGCTTTCTTT.

To note about this clone: The sample holds other DNA sequences that translate to the same CDR3. The rearrangement uses TRBV5-4 and TRBJ1-2; tentatively, D is TRBD1 (5 bases). The CDR3 consists of 13 residues. Germline V gene data show CDR1 as SGHNT and CDR2 as YYREEE (reference sequence). Trimming took off 2 bases at V and 4 bases at J, with 9 bases between the two ends. DNA of the CDR3: TGTGCCAGCAGCTTACCAGACAGCTATGGCTACACCTTC. This sequence encodes CASSLPDSYGYTF.

The rearrangement joins TRBV10-3 to TRBJ2-3, with TRBD1 matching over 7 bases. Germline CDR1 reads ENHRY; CDR2 reads SYGVKD. With V trimmed by 6 bases and J by 6 bases, 6 bases remained unmatched. The CDR3 is 13 residues long. For the CDR3, the DNA is TGTGCCATCAGGCCCAGGGGGAAGGATACGCAGTATTTT. Its protein is CAIRPRGKDTQYF.

Only a few counts were recorded for this clone. The chain recombines TRBV6-5 with TRBJ1-1; D possibly corresponds to TRBD1 (6 bases). The germline V gene encodes CDR1 MNHEY and CDR2 SVGAGI. Trimming took 8 bases from V and 5 from J, leaving 18 bases between them. The CDR3 spans 14 residues. CDR3 sequence: CASGPARGGTEAFF. The DNA of the CDR3 is TGTGCCAGCGGTCCGGCCAGGGGTGGTACTGAAGCTTTCTTT.

This clone was detected only once. The chain combines TRBV6-1 with TRBJ1-2, with 7 bases identical to TRBD1. The CDR3 extends over 13 amino acids. Germline V gene data show CDR1 as MNHNS and CDR2 as SASEGT. With 3 bases clipped from V and 7 bases from J, the junction kept 5 bases outside the gene matches. The CDR3 nucleotides read TGTGCCAGCAGTGACGGGACAGTACGTGGCTACACCTTC. Encoded protein: CASSDGTVRGYTF.

J is TRBJ1-1 and V is TRBV7-2, with 8 bases fitting TRBD1. Trimming took 5 bases from V and 9 from J; bases not matched to a gene: 5. Germline CDR1 and CDR2: SGHTA and FQGNSA. This CDR3 is 12 amino acids long. The CDR3 DNA reads as TGTGCCAGCAGCCTAGGACAGGGCAAAGCTTTCTTT. The encoded protein is CASSLGQGKAFF.

The chain uses TRBV11-2 and TRBJ1-1, with 7 bases matching TRBD1. CDR1 and CDR2 from the germline V gene are SGHAT and FQNNGV. The CDR3 covers 15 residues. The J segment lost 7 bases and the V segment lost 4 bases, leaving 12 bases of the junction unmatched. CDR3 sequence (DNA): TGTGCCAGCAGCTCATCCGAAAGGGGGCAGATTGAAGCTTTCTTT. Protein sequence: CASSSSERGQIEAFF. The whole variable domain, filled in from reference TRBV11-2 and TRBJ1-1, reads EAGVAQSPRYKIIEKRQSVAFWCNPISGHATLYWYQQILGQGPKLLIQFQNNGVVDDSQLPKDRFSAERLKGVDSTLKIQPAKLEDSAVYLCASSSSERGQIEAFFGQGTRLTVV.

CDR3 in amino acids: CASSEVTAGNTIYF. CDR3 DNA: TGTGCCAGCAGTGAAGTAACAGCCGGAAACACCATATATTTT. The rearrangement joins TRBV2 to TRBJ1-3; unclear D gene. Germline V CDR1 and CDR2: SNHLY, FYNNEI. Trimming shortened V by 1 base and J by 4 bases, and 8 bases separated the two germline ends. The CDR3 is 14 amino acids.

J is TRBJ1-1 and V is TRBV7-2; perhaps TRBD1 as D (6 bases). The length of the CDR3 is 16 residues. Trimming took 4 bases from V and 1 from J, leaving 16 bases between them. Germline V gene data show CDR1 as SGHTA and CDR2 as FQGNSA. This CDR3 reads CASSSAPGQPNTEAFF. The CDR3 bases are TGTGCCAGCAGCTCCGCTCCAGGACAGCCGAACACTGAAGCTTTCTTT.

V and J are TRBV18 and TRBJ1-2; 9 bases map to TRBD1. This CDR3 spans 17 amino acids. Germline CDR1 is KGHSH and CDR2 is LQKENI. With 2 bases clipped from V and 5 bases from J, the junction kept 12 bases outside the gene matches. This CDR3 is CASSPTTNGQGFYGYTF. The CDR3 DNA sequence: TGTGCCAGCTCACCAACTACTAATGGACAGGGGTTTTATGGCTACACCTTC.

This chain connects TRBV7-2 to TRBJ2-7; 7 bases are shared with TRBD2. CDR3 length: 17 amino acids. CDR1 is SGHTA, CDR2 FQGNSA, per germline. V shed 2 bases, J shed 2 bases, and the junction held 12 bases outside the gene matches. CDR3 nucleotides: TGTGCCAGCAGCTTAAAAGTGGGGGGGGACCTCACCTACGAGCAGTACTTC. It specifies CASSLKVGGDLTYEQYF.

The rearrangement joins TRBV6-5 to TRBJ1-2; TRBD1 matches at 7 bases. Germline-derived CDR1 and CDR2 are MNHEY and SVGAGI. This CDR3 contains 14 residues. V dropped 5 bases and J dropped 4; count of bases not matched to a gene: 7. CDR3: CASSMQGGPYGYTF. In nucleotides, the CDR3 is TGTGCCAGCAGTATGCAGGGGGGCCCCTATGGCTACACCTTC.

The V and J genes are TRBV19 and TRBJ1-5, with D perhaps TRBD1 (6 bases). Trimming pared 8 bases from V and 4 bases from J, leaving 9 bases between. Germline V lookup: CDR1 LNHDA, CDR2 SQIVND (reference sequence). The CDR3 is 12 amino acids. The CDR3: CASSRGNQPQHF. The CDR3 bases are TGTGCCAGTTCTAGGGGGAATCAGCCCCAGCATTTT.

The CDR3 here is CASSLGTGGYTGELFF. The CDR3, as DNA: TGCGCCAGCAGCCTAGGGACAGGGGGTTACACCGGGGAGCTGTTTTTT. The V call is TRBV5-1, the J call TRBJ2-2; 11 bases align to TRBD1. The germline gives CDR1 SGHRS, CDR2 YFSETQ. Trimming removed 4 bases from V and 3 bases from J; junction bases left unmatched: 5. This CDR3 spans 16 amino acids.

V usage is TRBV27 and J usage is TRBJ1-3; D perhaps matches TRBD1 (5 bases). The ends were cut back, 3 bases at V and 1 base at J, with 7 bases in the middle. Per germline, CDR1 MNHEY and CDR2 SMNVEV (reference sequence). The CDR3 runs to 14 residues. DNA for the CDR3: TGTGCCAGCAGTTTTCGGGGGTCTGGAAACACCATATATTTT. It specifies CASSFRGSGNTIYF.

The CDR3 loop reads CASRNTGPPGNEQFF. Written as DNA, the CDR3 is TGTGCCAGCAGGAACACAGGGCCCCCGGGGAATGAGCAGTTCTTC. This rearrangement joins TRBV11-1 to TRBJ2-1, with a tentative D call TRBD1 (6 bases). Trimming removed 6 bases at V and 7 bases at J, with 19 bases between. The CDR3 has 15 amino acids. The V gene's germline CDR1 is SGHAT and CDR2 FQDESV (reference sequence).

This sequence joins TRBV11-2 and TRBJ1-1; D not certain. The ends were cut back, 4 bases at V and 0 bases at J, with 9 bases in the middle. Germline V lookup: CDR1 SGHAT, CDR2 FQNNGV. The CDR3 has 14 residues. CDR3 region: CASSSDWLNTEAFF. Written as DNA, the CDR3 is TGTGCCAGCAGCTCCGACTGGCTGAACACTGAAGCTTTCTTT.

This sequence joins TRBV28 and TRBJ1-5, with 9 bases aligning to TRBD1. CDR3 length: 16 residues. Germline-derived CDR1 and CDR2 are MDHEN and SYDVKM. The junction had 7 bases not matched to a gene; V was cut back by 6 bases and J by 1 base. CDR3 nucleotide sequence: TGTGCCAGCAGGCCACAGGGGGCTAGAAGCAATCAGCCCCAGCATTTT. It yields the protein CASRPQGARSNQPQHF.

Comments on this clone: The sample has other DNA sequences that encode this CDR3 too. The chain joins TRBV18 to TRBJ2-1; 8 bases agree with TRBD2. The V and J ends lost 3 bases and 0 bases, in that order; junction bases with no gene match: 4. Germline values: CDR1 KGHSH, CDR2 LQKENI. This CDR3 region has 16 residues. The CDR3 loop reads CASSPERGSSYNEQFF. Here the CDR3 DNA reads TGTGCCAGCTCACCGGAGCGGGGGAGCTCCTACAATGAGCAGTTCTTC.

The gene calls are TRBV5-5 and TRBJ2-5; 8 positions match TRBD2. CDR1 and CDR2 (germline): SGHKS, YYEKEE (reference sequence). The CDR3 runs to 15 residues. The junction had 6 bases not matched to a gene; V was cut back by 3 bases and J by 2 bases. CDR3 amino acids: CASSSPGLGQETQYF. The CDR3 DNA sequence: TGTGCCAGCAGCTCACCGGGACTAGGACAAGAGACCCAGTACTTC.

The rearrangement uses TRBV28 and TRBJ2-7; the match to TRBD2 covers 7 bases. This CDR3 region has 12 residues. CDR1 and CDR2 from the germline V gene are MDHEN and SYDVKM. V shed 6 bases and J 2 bases; nucleotides not matched to a gene: 1. The CDR3 is CASSGGTYEQYF. DNA of the CDR3: TGTGCCAGCAGCGGGGGGACCTACGAGCAGTACTTC.

The gene calls are TRBV7-9 and TRBJ2-3; 9 nucleotides match TRBD2. V dropped 4 bases and J dropped 3; count of bases not matched to a gene: 8. Germline CDR1 reads SEHNR; CDR2 reads FQNEAQ (reference sequence). The CDR3 is 16 amino acids. In DNA, the CDR3 is TGTGCCAGCAGCTCCGGGGGCAGCGGGGGGACAGATACGCAGTATTTT. Encoded protein: CASSSGGSGGTDTQYF.

This clone was counted a single time. The V and J genes are TRBV4-1 and TRBJ2-1, with D possibly being TRBD2 (6 bases). Germline V lookup: CDR1 MGHRA, CDR2 YSYEKL. This CDR3 is built from 14 residues. Trimming took 0 bases from V and 4 from J, leaving 7 bases between them. The CDR3, as DNA: TGCGCCAGCAGCCAAGAGGGGGGTTACAATGAGCAGTTCTTC. Protein product: CASSQEGGYNEQFF.

This clone has a single count. J is TRBJ1-3 and V is TRBV28; the match to TRBD1 covers 8 bases. J was trimmed by 0 bases and V by 6 bases; bases with no gene match: 4. The germline V gene has CDR1 MDHEN and CDR2 SYDVKM. The CDR3 runs 15 residues. CDR3: CASSNRGTSGNTIYF. The CDR3 DNA reads as TGTGCCAGCAGCAACAGGGGGACCTCTGGAAACACCATATATTTT.

The chain couples TRBV7-3 to TRBJ1-3; TRBD1 matches at 9 bases. There are 17 residues in the CDR3. V lost 5 bases and J lost 0; bases outside the gene matches: 8. Germline lookup yields CDR1 SGHTA and CDR2 FQGTGA. The CDR3 here is CASSPDGQGNSGNTIYF. As DNA, the CDR3 is TGTGCCAGCAGCCCGGACGGACAGGGGAACTCTGGAAACACCATATATTTT.

The chain recombines TRBV2 with TRBJ2-3; 7 bases are shared with TRBD2. V shed 4 bases, J shed 0 bases, and the junction held 13 bases outside the gene matches. Germline CDR1 SNHLY, CDR2 FYNNEI. There are 18 residues in the CDR3. The CDR3 bases are TGTGCCAGCAGTGCGCCCGACGGGGGGTTACCTAGCACAGATACGCAGTATTTT. It specifies CASSAPDGGLPSTDTQYF.

Details on this clone: A junction boundary mismatches the germline segment, possibly from a read error. The J gene is TRBJ2-7, the V gene TRBV14, with 7 positions matching TRBD2. Germline CDR1 SGHDN, CDR2 FVKESK. The CDR3 consists of 15 residues. In nucleotides, the CDR3 is TGTGCCAGCAGCCGCTTGGGAGGGGAAGTGGGCGAGCAGCACTTC. As protein: CASSRLGGEVGEQHF.